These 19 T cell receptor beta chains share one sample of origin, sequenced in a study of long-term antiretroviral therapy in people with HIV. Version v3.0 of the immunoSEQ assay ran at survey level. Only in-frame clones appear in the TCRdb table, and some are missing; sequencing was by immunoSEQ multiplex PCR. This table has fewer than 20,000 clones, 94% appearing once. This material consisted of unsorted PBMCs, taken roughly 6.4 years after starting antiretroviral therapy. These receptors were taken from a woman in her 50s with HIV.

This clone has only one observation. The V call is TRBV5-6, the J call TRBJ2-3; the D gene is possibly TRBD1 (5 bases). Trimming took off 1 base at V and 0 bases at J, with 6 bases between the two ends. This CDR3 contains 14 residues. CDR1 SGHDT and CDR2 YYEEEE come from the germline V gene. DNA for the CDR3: TGTGCCAGCAGCTTGCCAGGGAGCACAGATACGCAGTATTTT. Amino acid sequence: CASSLPGSTDTQYF.

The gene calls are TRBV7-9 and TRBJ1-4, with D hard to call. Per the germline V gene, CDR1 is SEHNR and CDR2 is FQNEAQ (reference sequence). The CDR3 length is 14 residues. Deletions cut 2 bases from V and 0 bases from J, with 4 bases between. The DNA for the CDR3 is TGTGCCAGCAGCTTACAGGCAACTAATGAAAAACTGTTTTTT. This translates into CASSLQATNEKLFF.

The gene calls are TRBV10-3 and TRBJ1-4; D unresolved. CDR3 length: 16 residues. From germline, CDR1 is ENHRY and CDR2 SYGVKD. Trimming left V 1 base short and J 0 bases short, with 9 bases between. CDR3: CAISELPVATNEKLFF. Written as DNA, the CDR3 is TGTGCCATCAGTGAGTTGCCGGTCGCAACTAATGAAAAACTGTTTTTT.

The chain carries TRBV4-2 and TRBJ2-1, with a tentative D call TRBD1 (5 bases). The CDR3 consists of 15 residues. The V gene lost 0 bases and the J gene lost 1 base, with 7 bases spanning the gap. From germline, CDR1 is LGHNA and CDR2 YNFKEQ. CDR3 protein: CASSQEDSSYNEQFF. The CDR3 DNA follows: TGTGCCAGCAGCCAAGAAGACAGTTCCTACAATGAGCAGTTCTTC.

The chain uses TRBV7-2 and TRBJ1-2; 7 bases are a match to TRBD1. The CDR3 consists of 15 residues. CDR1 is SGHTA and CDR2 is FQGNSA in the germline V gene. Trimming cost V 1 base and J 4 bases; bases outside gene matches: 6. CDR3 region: CASSLDQGQAYGYTF. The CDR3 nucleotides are TGTGCCAGCAGCTTAGACCAAGGACAGGCCTATGGCTACACCTTC.

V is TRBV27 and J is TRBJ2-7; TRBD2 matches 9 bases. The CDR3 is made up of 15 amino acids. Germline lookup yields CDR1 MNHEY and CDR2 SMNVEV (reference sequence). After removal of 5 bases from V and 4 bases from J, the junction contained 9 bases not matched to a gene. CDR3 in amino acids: CASSLEPSGIYEQYF. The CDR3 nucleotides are TGTGCCAGCAGTCTTGAGCCTAGCGGGATTTACGAGCAGTACTTC.

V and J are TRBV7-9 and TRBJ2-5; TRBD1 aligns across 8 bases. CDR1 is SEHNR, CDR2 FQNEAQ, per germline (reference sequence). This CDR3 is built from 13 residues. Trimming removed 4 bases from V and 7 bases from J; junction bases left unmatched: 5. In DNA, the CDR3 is TGTGCCAGCAGCTCAGGGGGCTGGGTGACCCAGTACTTC. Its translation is CASSSGGWVTQYF.

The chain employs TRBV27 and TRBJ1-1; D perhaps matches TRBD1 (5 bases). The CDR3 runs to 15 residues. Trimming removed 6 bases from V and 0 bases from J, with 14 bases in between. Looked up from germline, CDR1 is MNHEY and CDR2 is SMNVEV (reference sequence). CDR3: CASSMAGGLNTEAFF. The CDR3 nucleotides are TGTGCCAGCAGCATGGCCGGGGGTTTGAACACTGAAGCTTTCTTT.

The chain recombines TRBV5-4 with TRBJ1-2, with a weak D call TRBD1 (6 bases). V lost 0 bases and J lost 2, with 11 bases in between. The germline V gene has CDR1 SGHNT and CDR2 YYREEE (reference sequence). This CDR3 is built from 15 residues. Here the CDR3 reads CASSLGDISNYGYTF. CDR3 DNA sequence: TGTGCCAGCAGCTTGGGGGACATTTCCAACTATGGCTACACCTTC.

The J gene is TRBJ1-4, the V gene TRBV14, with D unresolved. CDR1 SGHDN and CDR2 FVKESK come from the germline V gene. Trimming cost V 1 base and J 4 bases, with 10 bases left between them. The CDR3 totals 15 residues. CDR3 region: CASSQAYIDNEKLFF. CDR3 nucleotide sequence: TGTGCCAGCAGCCAAGCTTACATAGATAATGAAAAACTGTTTTTT.

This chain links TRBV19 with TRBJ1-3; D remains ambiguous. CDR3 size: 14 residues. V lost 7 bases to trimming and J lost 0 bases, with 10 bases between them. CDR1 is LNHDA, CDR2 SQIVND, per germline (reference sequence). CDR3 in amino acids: CASTRAASGNTIYF. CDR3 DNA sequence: TGTGCCAGTACTAGGGCAGCCTCTGGAAACACCATATATTTT.

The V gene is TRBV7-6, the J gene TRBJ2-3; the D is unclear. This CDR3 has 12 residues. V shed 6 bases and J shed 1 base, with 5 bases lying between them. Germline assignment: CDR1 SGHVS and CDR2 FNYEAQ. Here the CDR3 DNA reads TGTGCCAGCAGTCGAGGCACAGATACGCAGTATTTT. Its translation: CASSRGTDTQYF.

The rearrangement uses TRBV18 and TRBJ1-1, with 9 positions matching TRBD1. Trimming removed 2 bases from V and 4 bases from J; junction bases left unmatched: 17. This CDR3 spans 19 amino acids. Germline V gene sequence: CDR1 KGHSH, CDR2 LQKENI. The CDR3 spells CASSPGTGTGILSSTEAFF. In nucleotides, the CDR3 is TGTGCCAGCTCACCAGGTACGGGGACAGGGATTTTGAGTAGCACTGAAGCTTTCTTT.

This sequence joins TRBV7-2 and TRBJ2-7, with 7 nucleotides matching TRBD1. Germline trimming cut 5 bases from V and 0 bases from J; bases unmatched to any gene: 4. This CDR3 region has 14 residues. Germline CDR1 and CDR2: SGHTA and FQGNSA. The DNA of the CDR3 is TGTGCCAGCAGCCGGGGACAGATCTCCTACGAGCAGTACTTC. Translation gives CASSRGQISYEQYF.

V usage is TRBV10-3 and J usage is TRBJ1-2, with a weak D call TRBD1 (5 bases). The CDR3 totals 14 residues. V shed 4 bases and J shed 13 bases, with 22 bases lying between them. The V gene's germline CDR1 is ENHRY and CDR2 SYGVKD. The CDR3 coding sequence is TGTGCCATCAGTGGAGGAGGACTTCGGGGCCTTGTCACCTTC. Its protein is CAISGGGLRGLVTF.

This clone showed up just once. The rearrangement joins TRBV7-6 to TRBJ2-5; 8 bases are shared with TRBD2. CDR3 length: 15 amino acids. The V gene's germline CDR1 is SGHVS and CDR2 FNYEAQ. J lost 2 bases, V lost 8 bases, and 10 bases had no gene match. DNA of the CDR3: TGTGCCAGCCTCGGGACTAGTGGACTACAAGAGACCCAGTACTTC. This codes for CASLGTSGLQETQYF.

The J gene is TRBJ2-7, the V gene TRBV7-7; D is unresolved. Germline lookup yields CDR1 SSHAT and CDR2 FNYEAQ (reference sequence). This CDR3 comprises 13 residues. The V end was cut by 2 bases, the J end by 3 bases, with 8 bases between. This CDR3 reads CASSLTRDYEQYF. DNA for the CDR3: TGTGCCAGCAGCTTAACACGTGACTACGAGCAGTACTTC.

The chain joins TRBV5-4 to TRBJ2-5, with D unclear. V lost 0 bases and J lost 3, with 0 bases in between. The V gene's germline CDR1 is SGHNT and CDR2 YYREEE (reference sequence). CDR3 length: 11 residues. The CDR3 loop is CASSLEETQYF. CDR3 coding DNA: TGTGCCAGCAGCTTGGAAGAGACCCAGTACTTC.

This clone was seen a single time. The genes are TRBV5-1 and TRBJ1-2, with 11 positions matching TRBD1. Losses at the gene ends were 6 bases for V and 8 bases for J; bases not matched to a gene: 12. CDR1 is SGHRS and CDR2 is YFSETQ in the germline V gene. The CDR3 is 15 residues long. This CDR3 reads CASKGQGAGFYGYTF. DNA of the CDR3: TGCGCCAGCAAAGGACAGGGGGCCGGGTTTTACGGCTACACCTTC.